These T cell receptor beta chains were read from a single sample in a study of T cell repertoires in cytomegalovirus infection. TCRdb used MiXCR to reprocess the reads, holding one entry per CDR3 protein. The sample lists some 300,000 distinct CDR3 sequences; about 13% were seen once. Sequencing used PBMCs. These receptor sequences come from a human donor in good health (CMV status not recorded). Some clones in this sample may be carry-over from other donors' samples. The CDR3 runs from the conserved cysteine through the conserved F or W. Fields, in order: V gene, clone size, CDR3 protein. For some rows the clone size is stated as once, few or many, or as a class when expanded; others skip it.

TRBV29-1 once CSVGDRASTDTQYF
TRBV5-1 . CASSSQGIYNEQFF
TRBV28 many CASRKQGAFQETQYF
TRBV6-2/TRBV6-3 few CASSYNLGLEQFF
TRBV11-3 few CASSTGGRAQAYEQYF
TRBV7-9 few CASSLEGTVNQETQYF
TRBV19 few CASTDRGWPQHF
TRBV20-1 . CSARAFGQKNIQYF
TRBV9 few CASSVYPLGSTGNTEAFF
TRBV29-1 many CSVEDWLVAEMTGSYNEQFF
TRBV6-2/TRBV6-3 few CASRSGISNQPQHF
TRBV28 few CASSSPSGRYEQYF
TRBV7-9 few CATKSGLLAYEQYF
TRBV29-1 few CSVVGGGTEAFF
TRBV7-3 many CASSPTGTYTGELFF
TRBV5-4 few CASTSRGGEETQYF
TRBV10-3 . CAGAVSTDTQYF
TRBV4-3 many CASSQNGPAGGYNEQFF
TRBV4-1 . CASSPWGVVNTEAFF
TRBV12-3/TRBV12-4 many CASSFTSPGGQYF
TRBV18 . CASSPSRDYGYTF
TRBV20-1 once CSARPSGRQSYEQYF
TRBV12-3/TRBV12-4 . CASGWGRTEAFF
TRBV12-5 many CASGLVGGTYEQYF
TRBV12-3/TRBV12-4 few CASSFGQGTNTGELFF
TRBV7-2 many CASSLAGVLTQPQHF
TRBV6-2/TRBV6-3 many CASSYEGRSDTQYF
TRBV5-4 . CASSLRSGGGGRPFF
TRBV20-1 . CSARRTGESQYF
TRBV19 . CASNEDTSQPQHF
TRBV19 few CASSMAGERGYTF
TRBV28 many CASSLGLAGDYNEQFF
TRBV12-3/TRBV12-4 many CASTNTGTEAFF
TRBV11-2 many CASSTTWENDEQFF
TRBV29-1 . CSVVRGLSGLAADTQYF
TRBV11-2 many CASSLGKGGNTEAFF
TRBV7-2 many CASSPNRKDTQYF
TRBV6-5 . CASSYPGTGNTGELFF
TRBV20-1 . CSARGVGREPQHF
TRBV28 many CASSLGQGAYAQETQYF